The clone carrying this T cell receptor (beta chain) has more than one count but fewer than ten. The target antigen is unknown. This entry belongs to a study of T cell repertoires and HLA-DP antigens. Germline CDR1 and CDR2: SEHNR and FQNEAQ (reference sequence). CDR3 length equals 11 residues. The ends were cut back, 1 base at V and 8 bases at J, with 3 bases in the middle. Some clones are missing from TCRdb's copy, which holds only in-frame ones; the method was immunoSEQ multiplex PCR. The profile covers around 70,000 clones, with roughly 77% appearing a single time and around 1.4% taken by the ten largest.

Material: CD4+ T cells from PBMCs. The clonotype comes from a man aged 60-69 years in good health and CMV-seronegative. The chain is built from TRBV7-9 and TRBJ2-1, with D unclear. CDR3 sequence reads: CASSLEDEQFF. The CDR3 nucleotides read TGTGCCAGCAGCTTAGAGGATGAGCAGTTCTTC.